One sample yielded the 2 T cell receptor beta chains listed below, sequenced in a study of tumor-infiltrating lymphocytes in oesophageal squamous cell carcinoma. TCRdb re-called the PCR reads with MiXCR, one entry per CDR3 protein. Here the sample spans roughly 11,000 distinct CDR3 sequences, roughly 53% being singletons. Sequenced input: esophageal tumor tissue. The receptors come from a male donor with esophageal squamous cell carcinoma.

This chain uses TRBV7-4 with TRBJ2-6; TRBD2 might be the D (7 bases). The CDR3 sequence is 16 residues long. Per the germline V gene, CDR1 is SGHVT and CDR2 is SQSDAQ. V was cut by 5 bases and J by 2 bases, with 13 bases left in between. CDR3 in amino acids: CASSPRGGAGANVLTF. The CDR3, as DNA: TGTGCCAGCAGCCCTAGGGGGGGGGCTGGGGCCAACGTCCTGACTTTC.

The V gene is TRBV12-3 or TRBV12-4, the J gene TRBJ2-1; 11 nucleotides agree with TRBD2. The CDR3 is made up of 15 amino acids. V was pared by 4 bases and J by 5 bases, with 4 bases of the junction left unmatched. This CDR3 is CASSSGTSGDNEQFF. As DNA, the CDR3 is TGTGCCAGCAGTTCCGGGACTAGCGGAGACAATGAGCAGTTCTTC.